The 29 T cell receptor beta chains in this list originate from one sample, sequenced in a study of cytomegalovirus exposure and HLA in healthy donors. The PCR ran on 60 Vbeta and 13 Jbeta primers. Generated by immunoSEQ multiplex PCR, the TCRdb table keeps only in-frame clones and is missing some. The data hold 100,000 to 150,000 clones, with 80% observed a single time. The specimen was PBMCs. The receptors were sampled from a woman aged 35 to 49 in good health and CMV-seronegative.

CDR3: CASSEGAGGFYEQYF. The CDR3 coding sequence is TGTGCCAGCAGTGAAGGAGCGGGAGGATTCTACGAGCAGTACTTC. J is TRBJ2-7 and V is TRBV6-1, with TRBD2 matching 9 bases. CDR1 MNHNS and CDR2 SASEGT come from the germline V gene. V lost 1 base, J lost 3 bases, and 4 bases stayed unmatched. The CDR3 length is 15 residues.

The chain links TRBV29-1 to TRBJ2-3; possible D gene TRBD1, 6 bases. The CDR3 sequence is 14 residues long. V was clipped by 1 base and J by 5 bases, with 13 bases between them. CDR1 is SQVTM, CDR2 ANQGSEA, per germline. The CDR3 protein is CSVEGTRGRDTQYF. DNA for the CDR3: TGCAGCGTTGAAGGGACAAGGGGGAGAGATACGCAGTATTTT.

The CDR3 bases are TGTGCCAGCAGCTCAAACATGAACACTGAAGCTTTCTTT. This codes for CASSSNMNTEAFF. V gene TRBV7-2 combines with J gene TRBJ1-1; D call uncertain. Germline V CDR1 and CDR2: SGHTA, FQGNSA. V lost 4 bases, J lost 0 bases, and 6 bases lay in between. The CDR3 covers 13 residues.

The CDR3 region has the DNA TGTGCTAGTGGTTTGGAACAAGGGACAGGGGCTAGCTATGGCTACACCTTC. Translation gives CASGLEQGTGASYGYTF. V is TRBV12-5 and J is TRBJ1-2; 10 bases line up with TRBD1. After removal of 1 base from V and 4 bases from J, the junction contained 9 bases not matched to a gene. Germline loops: CDR1 LGHNT, CDR2 FRNRAP. The CDR3 contains 17 residues.

This chain uses TRBV14 with TRBJ2-7, with 9 bases identical to TRBD2. With V trimmed by 4 bases and J by 2 bases, 12 bases remained unmatched. Germline CDR1 SGHDN, CDR2 FVKESK. The CDR3 has 17 amino acids. CDR3 DNA: TGTGCCAGCAGCCCTCTGATCTCTCGGACTAGCGCCTACGAGCAGTACTTC. It encodes CASSPLISRTSAYEQYF. The full variable domain, in which reference TRBV14 and TRBJ2-7 provide the parts outside the CDR3, is EAGVTQFPSHSVIEKGQTVTLRCDPISGHDNLYWYRRVMGKEIKFLLHFVKESKQDESGMPNNRFLAERTGGTYSTLKVQPAELEDSGVYFCASSPLISRTSAYEQYFGPGTRLTVT.

In nucleotides, the CDR3 is TGTGCCAGCAGTCTCAAGCGGGAGGCCGGGAACGAGCAGTACTTC. This sequence encodes CASSLKREAGNEQYF. The chain links TRBV6-6 to TRBJ2-7; 9 bases map to TRBD2. V lost 5 bases and J lost 5; bases outside the gene matches: 10. Germline CDR1 is MNHNY and CDR2 is SVGAGI (reference sequence). The CDR3 is 15 residues long.

J is TRBJ2-1 and V is TRBV4-1; D remains ambiguous. This CDR3 region has 18 residues. V lost 0 bases and J 0 bases, leaving 15 bases between the germline ends. Germline V CDR1 and CDR2: MGHRA, YSYEKL. CDR3 in amino acids: CASSQDFTPTYSYNEQFF. Written as DNA, the CDR3 is TGCGCCAGCAGCCAAGATTTTACCCCCACCTACTCCTACAATGAGCAGTTCTTC.

J is TRBJ2-1 and V is TRBV6-6, with 13 bases that match TRBD2. V trimming: 5 bases; J trimming: 10 bases; junction bases outside the gene matches: 8. CDR1 and CDR2 (germline): MNHNY, SVGAGI (reference sequence). CDR3 size: 15 residues. CDR3 loop: CASSTTSGGVGEQFF. The CDR3 bases are TGTGCCAGCAGTACTACTAGCGGGGGGGTGGGGGAGCAGTTCTTC.

This clone was seen a few times. The chain couples TRBV10-3 to TRBJ1-3, with 7 bases that match TRBD1. CDR3 length: 14 residues. Germline V CDR1 and CDR2: ENHRY, SYGVKD. The junction had 4 bases not matched to a gene; V was cut back by 2 bases and J by 6 bases. For the CDR3, the DNA is TGTGCCATCAGTGAGGACAGGGCCGCAAACACCATATATTTT. Translated: CAISEDRAANTIYF.

The gene calls are TRBV10-3 and TRBJ2-1, with TRBD2 matching 7 bases. CDR1 and CDR2 (germline): ENHRY, SYGVKD. V was pared by 6 bases and J by 7 bases, with 18 bases of the junction left unmatched. This CDR3 spans 17 amino acids. CDR3 coding DNA: TGTGCCATCAGGTCGCTCGGGGGAGGGTCAGACAAGAATGAGCAGTTCTTC. It is translated as CAIRSLGGGSDKNEQFF.

The chain recombines TRBV7-2 with TRBJ2-3, with 12 bases matching TRBD1. There are 17 residues in the CDR3. Germline V CDR1 and CDR2: SGHTA, FQGNSA. With V trimmed by 1 base and J by 1 base, 3 bases remained unmatched. CDR3 residues: CASSLVGTGGGTDTQYF. The DNA for the CDR3 is TGTGCCAGCAGCTTAGTCGGGACAGGGGGCGGCACAGATACGCAGTATTTT.

This clone was found a few times. This chain connects TRBV9 to TRBJ2-1; 14 bases line up with TRBD2. Germline V gives CDR1 SGDLS, CDR2 YYNGEE. CDR3 length: 17 amino acids. J was trimmed by 5 bases and V by 0 bases; bases with no gene match: 4. Here the CDR3 DNA reads TGTGCCAGCAGCGTAGCTAAGACTAGCGGGGGGGACAATGAGCAGTTCTTC. Amino acids: CASSVAKTSGGDNEQFF.

This chain connects TRBV28 to TRBJ2-5; D is perhaps TRBD1 (5 bases). CDR1 MDHEN and CDR2 SYDVKM come from the germline V gene. The CDR3 totals 15 residues. Trimming took off 8 bases at V and 2 bases at J, with 18 bases between the two ends. The CDR3 region is CASGSFQGNQETQYF. CDR3 DNA sequence: TGTGCCAGCGGATCTTTTCAGGGCAATCAAGAGACCCAGTACTTC. The variable domain in full, completed from reference TRBV28 and TRBJ2-5, reads DVKVTQSSRYLVKRTGEKVFLECVQDMDHENMFWYRQDPGLGLRLIYFSYDVKMKEKGDIPEGYSVSREKKERFSLILESASTNQTSMYLCASGSFQGNQETQYFGPGTRLLVL.

The chain joins TRBV5-6 to TRBJ1-1, with a possible D match to TRBD1 (6 bases). This CDR3 spans 15 amino acids. The V end was cut by 3 bases, the J end by 8 bases, with 20 bases between. The V gene's germline CDR1 is SGHDT and CDR2 YYEEEE. DNA for the CDR3: TGTGCCAGCAGCTGGGGGCGGGGGAGTTCTTGGGAAGCTTTCTTT. Protein: CASSWGRGSSWEAFF.

The V call is TRBV10-3, the J call TRBJ2-3, with TRBD1 matching over 7 bases. This CDR3 is built from 15 residues. V lost 5 bases and J lost 1; bases outside the gene matches: 6. Germline V CDR1 and CDR2: ENHRY, SYGVKD. The CDR3 is CAISQTGIGTDTQYF. The CDR3 nucleotides read TGTGCCATCAGTCAGACAGGGATAGGCACAGATACGCAGTATTTT.

The rearrangement joins TRBV7-6 to TRBJ2-5; 7 bases map to TRBD1. Trimming removed 5 bases from V and 1 base from J; junction bases left unmatched: 7. CDR1 and CDR2 from the germline V gene are SGHVS and FNYEAQ. The CDR3 length is 15 residues. The CDR3 loop reads CASSAGTEPQETQYF. The CDR3 nucleotides are TGTGCCAGCAGCGCCGGGACAGAGCCCCAAGAGACCCAGTACTTC.

This chain connects TRBV27 to TRBJ2-7; 11 nucleotides align to TRBD2. The CDR3 runs to 18 residues. J was trimmed by 4 bases and V by 3 bases; bases with no gene match: 14. Germline values: CDR1 MNHEY, CDR2 SMNVEV (reference sequence). Here the CDR3 reads CASSFSFGSGTSGYEQYF. CDR3 in DNA: TGTGCCAGCAGTTTTTCATTCGGGTCCGGGACTAGCGGATACGAGCAGTACTTC.

The chain uses TRBV5-1 and TRBJ2-3, with 7 nucleotides matching TRBD1. The CDR3 has 14 residues. In germline, CDR1 is SGHRS, CDR2 YFSETQ. V shed 7 bases and J 2 bases; nucleotides not matched to a gene: 7. The CDR3 reads CASRWTGDTDTQYF. CDR3 bases: TGCGCCAGCCGATGGACAGGCGACACAGATACGCAGTATTTT.

The genes are TRBV5-6 and TRBJ1-2; D is uncertain. The CDR3 loop spans 17 amino acids. In germline, CDR1 is SGHDT, CDR2 YYEEEE. With 3 bases removed from V and 4 bases from J, the gap between germline ends came to 22 bases. The CDR3 region has the DNA TGTGCCAGCAGCTCTGCCTGGGAGTTCCAGCCAGGCTATGGCTACACCTTC. The encoded protein is CASSSAWEFQPGYGYTF.

V is TRBV5-4 and J is TRBJ2-5; D ambiguous. The V end was cut by 0 bases, the J end by 5 bases, with 11 bases between. Germline CDR1 and CDR2: SGHNT and YYREEE (reference sequence). The CDR3 contains 14 residues. The chain's CDR3 is CASSLDSEEETQYF. CDR3 nucleotides: TGTGCCAGCAGCTTGGACAGTGAAGAGGAGACCCAGTACTTC.

The V and J genes are TRBV7-8 and TRBJ2-5; perhaps TRBD2 as D (6 bases). The V end lost 1 base, the J end lost 3 bases, and 21 bases lay between the germline ends. The CDR3 sequence is 18 residues long. Looked up from germline, CDR1 is SGHVS and CDR2 is FQNEAQ. CDR3 sequence reads: CASSLEGNSGSMEETQYF. The CDR3 DNA sequence: TGTGCCAGCAGCTTAGAGGGGAATAGCGGAAGTATGGAAGAGACCCAGTACTTC.

The chain couples TRBV7-9 to TRBJ2-3, with D possibly matching TRBD1 (5 bases). The germline V gene encodes CDR1 SEHNR and CDR2 FQNEAQ (reference sequence). The V gene lost 4 bases and the J gene lost 6 bases, with 14 bases spanning the gap. CDR3 length: 14 amino acids. CDR3 residues: CASSSLRGTDTQYF. As DNA, the CDR3 is TGTGCCAGCAGCTCCCTTAGGGGTACCGATACGCAGTATTTT.

The chain recombines TRBV7-3 with TRBJ2-2; 7 nucleotides align to TRBD2. The CDR3 length is 15 residues. Germline trimming cut 2 bases from V and 3 bases from J; bases unmatched to any gene: 3. Germline CDR1 SGHTA, CDR2 FQGTGA. The CDR3 region is CASSLGRVDTGELFF. CDR3 coding DNA: TGTGCCAGCAGCTTAGGGAGGGTGGACACCGGGGAGCTGTTTTTT.

V and J are TRBV7-2 and TRBJ2-7; D not resolved. Germline V lookup: CDR1 SGHTA, CDR2 FQGNSA. Between the trimmed V and J ends, which lost 4 bases and 7 bases, there was a span of 14 bases. CDR3 length: 13 amino acids. This CDR3 reads CASSSQAGREQYF. DNA for the CDR3: TGTGCCAGCAGCTCGCAGGCCGGAAGGGAGCAGTACTTC.

The chain combines TRBV19 with TRBJ1-2; D gene uncertain. The CDR3 is 14 residues long. Germline assignment: CDR1 LNHDA and CDR2 SQIVND (reference sequence). V gave up 9 bases and J gave up 1 base, with 15 bases separating them. The CDR3 here is CASRAAYLNYGYTF. CDR3 DNA: TGTGCCAGCCGAGCGGCCTACCTTAACTATGGCTACACCTTC.

This clone turned up a few times. This rearrangement joins TRBV27 to TRBJ1-5, with D unresolved. This CDR3 is 14 amino acids long. Looked up from germline, CDR1 is MNHEY and CDR2 is SMNVEV (reference sequence). V shed 3 bases and J shed 7 bases, with 13 bases lying between them. The CDR3 DNA is TGTGCCAGCAGTTTTGACTTTACGTTCCAGCCCCAGCATTTT. The encoded protein is CASSFDFTFQPQHF.

This CDR3 is CASSSLRSDKSYEQYF. The CDR3 DNA follows: TGTGCCAGCAGCTCCCTCCGGTCCGACAAATCCTACGAGCAGTACTTC. This chain joins TRBV7-9 and TRBJ2-7; D not resolved. The CDR3 has 16 amino acids. The germline V gene has CDR1 SEHNR and CDR2 FQNEAQ (reference sequence). Between the trimmed V and J ends, which lost 4 bases and 1 base, there was a span of 17 bases.

This clone is classed as medium-sized. The chain couples TRBV4-2 to TRBJ1-1; D ambiguous. Trimming shortened V by 4 bases and J by 3 bases, and 15 bases separated the two germline ends. This CDR3 spans 15 amino acids. The germline V gene has CDR1 LGHNA and CDR2 YNFKEQ. CDR3: CASSPYGVHDTEAFF. The CDR3 region has the DNA TGTGCCAGCAGCCCCTACGGAGTACACGACACTGAAGCTTTCTTT.

This clone was observed a handful of times. The chain uses TRBV5-6 and TRBJ2-2; D remains unclear. The CDR3 consists of 14 residues. Germline CDR1 SGHDT, CDR2 YYEEEE. The ends were cut back, 0 bases at V and 5 bases at J, with 8 bases in the middle. The CDR3 loop reads CASSLAGGTGELFF. CDR3 nucleotides: TGTGCCAGCAGCTTGGCCGGTGGTACCGGGGAGCTGTTTTTT. Variable domain in full (rest from reference TRBV5-6 and TRBJ2-2): DAGVTQSPTHLIKTRGQQVTLRCSPKSGHDTVSWYQQALGQGPQFIFQYYEEEERQRGNFPDRFSGHQFPNYSSELNVNALLLGDSALYLCASSLAGGTGELFFGEGSRLTVL.